What follows describes a single T cell receptor (beta chain). TCRdb's table, derived via immunoSEQ multiplex PCR, lists solely in-frame clones and lacks some. The table shows approximately 70,000 clones, with roughly 89% occurring only once. Bone marrow was aspirated after transplant. It came from the posterior iliac crest or another site. The sample originates from a study of graft-versus-host responses after intestinal transplantation. Study at large: Grafts were multivisceral, liver-intestinal, or isolated intestinal. Among the recipients, all got anti-thymocyte globulin induction and then tacrolimus and steroids for two to four years.

Germline V lookup: CDR1 WNHNN, CDR2 SYGVQD (reference sequence). There are 11 residues in the CDR3. Trimming stripped 2 bases from V and 6 bases from J, with 5 bases between. The sample here was bone marrow, taken nearly 750 days after intestinal transplantation. J is TRBJ2-7 and V is TRBV10-1; TRBD1 or TRBD2 may be the D gene (5 bases each). The clonotype originates from a human patient who received an intestinal transplant, so some T cells may come from the graft donor. The CDR3 nucleotides read TGCGCCAGCAGTGAGGGGGGCGAGCAGTACTTC. Protein sequence: CASSEGGEQYF.